Detailed here is one T cell receptor (beta chain). Time point reported: newly diagnosed GD, antithyroid drugs for less than 3 months. PBMC RNA was the source of the TCR library. These data originate in a study of regulatory T cells in long-lasting Graves disease. In the study overall: Less than 3 months of antithyroid drugs had been taken by newly diagnosed Graves' patients.

CDR3-region Arm-PCR and iRepertoire HTBI primers produced the TCR beta libraries. TCRdb re-called the multiplex PCR reads through MiXCR, storing one row per CDR3 protein. This sample has approximately 400,000 distinct CDR3 sequences, with 15% found just once. The same data also went into a second study, on T cells in Graves' hyperthyroidism and ophthalmopathy. That work states: Peripheral blood also featured most of the thyroid clonotypes expanded above 0.001.

The input for sequencing was peripheral blood mononuclear cells (PBMCs), taken at new diagnosis, from a patient treated with antithyroid drugs. This TCR came from a woman aged 25 to 39 with Graves disease.

CDR3 protein: CASSLAGGGSTGELFF. CDR3 sequence (DNA): TGTGCCAGCAGCTTAGCGGGAGGCGGGAGTACCGGGGAGCTGTTTTTT. This sequence joins TRBV7-8 and TRBJ2-2; 7 bases line up with TRBD2. Losses at the gene ends were 0 bases for V and 5 bases for J; bases not matched to a gene: 6. Germline CDR1 and CDR2: SGHVS and FQNEAQ. The CDR3 has 16 residues.